The T cell receptor beta chain under discussion was sequenced for a study of CD8 T cells in Susac syndrome. The J segment lost 2 bases and the V segment lost 7 bases, leaving 8 bases of the junction unmatched. The CDR3 loop spans 15 amino acids. Germline V lookup: CDR1 SGHRS, CDR2 YFSETQ. Reverse transcription of about 0.45 to 1 ug RNA was performed with random hexamers. TCRdb reanalysed the immunoSEQ multiplex PCR reads using MiXCR and keeps one entry per CDR3 protein. This sample carries some 190,000 distinct CDR3 sequences, about 94% of them seen once, and the ten largest clones take 0.09% to 0.12%. This clonotype was seen more than once but under ten times.

The sequence came from a human donor in good health. Source material: CD4+ T cells from PBMCs. This chain uses TRBV5-1 with TRBJ2-3; 9 positions agree with TRBD1. CDR3 sequence (DNA): TGCGCCAGCTGGAAGGGGGACAGGGTCACAGATACGCAGTATTTT. The encoded protein is CASWKGDRVTDTQYF. Drawing the rest from reference TRBV5-1 and TRBJ2-3, the complete variable domain is KAGVTQTPRYLIKTRGQQVTLSCSPISGHRSVSWYQQTPGQGLQFLFEYFSETQRNKGNFPGRFSGRQFSNSRSEMNVSTLELGDSALYLCASWKGDRVTDTQYFGPGTRLTVL.